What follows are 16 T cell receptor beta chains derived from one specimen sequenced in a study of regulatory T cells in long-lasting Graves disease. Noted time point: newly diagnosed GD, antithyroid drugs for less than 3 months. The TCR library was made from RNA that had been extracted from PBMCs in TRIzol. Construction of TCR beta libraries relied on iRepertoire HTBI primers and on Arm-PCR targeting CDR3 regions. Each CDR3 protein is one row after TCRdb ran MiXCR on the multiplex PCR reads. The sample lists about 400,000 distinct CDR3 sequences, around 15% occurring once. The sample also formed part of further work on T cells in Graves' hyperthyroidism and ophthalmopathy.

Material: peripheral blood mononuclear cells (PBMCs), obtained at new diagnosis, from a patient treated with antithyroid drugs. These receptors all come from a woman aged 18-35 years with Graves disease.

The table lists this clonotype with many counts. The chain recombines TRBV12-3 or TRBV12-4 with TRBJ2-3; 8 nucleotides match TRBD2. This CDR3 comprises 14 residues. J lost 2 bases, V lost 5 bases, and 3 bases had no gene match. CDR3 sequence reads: CASSKLAVTDTQYF. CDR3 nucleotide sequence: TGTGCCAGCAGTAAACTAGCGGTCACAGATACGCAGTATTTT.

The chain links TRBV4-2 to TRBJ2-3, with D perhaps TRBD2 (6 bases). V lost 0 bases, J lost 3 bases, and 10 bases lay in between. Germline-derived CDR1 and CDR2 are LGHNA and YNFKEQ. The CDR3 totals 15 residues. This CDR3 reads CASSQEKAGTDTQYF. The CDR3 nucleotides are TGTGCCAGCAGCCAAGAAAAAGCGGGTACAGATACGCAGTATTTT.

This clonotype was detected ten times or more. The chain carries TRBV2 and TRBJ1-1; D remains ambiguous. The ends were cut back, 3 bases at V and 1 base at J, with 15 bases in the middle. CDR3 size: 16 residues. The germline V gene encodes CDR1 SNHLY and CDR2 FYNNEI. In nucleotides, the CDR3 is TGTGCCAGCAGTGATGGCCGTGGATCTCGGAACACTGAAGCTTTCTTT. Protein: CASSDGRGSRNTEAFF. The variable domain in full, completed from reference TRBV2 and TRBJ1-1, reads EPEVTQTPSHQVTQMGQEVILRCVPISNHLYFYWYRQILGQKVEFLVSFYNNEISEKSEIFDDQFSVERPDGSNFTLKIRSTKLEDSAMYFCASSDGRGSRNTEAFFGQGTRLTVV.

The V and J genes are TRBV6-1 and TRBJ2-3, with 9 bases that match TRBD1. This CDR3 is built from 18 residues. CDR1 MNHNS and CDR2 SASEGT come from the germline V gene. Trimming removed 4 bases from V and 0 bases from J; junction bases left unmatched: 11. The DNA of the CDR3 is TGTGCCAGCAGTGGGGGGACAGGGACTCTTACTAGCACAGATACGCAGTATTTT. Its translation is CASSGGTGTLTSTDTQYF.

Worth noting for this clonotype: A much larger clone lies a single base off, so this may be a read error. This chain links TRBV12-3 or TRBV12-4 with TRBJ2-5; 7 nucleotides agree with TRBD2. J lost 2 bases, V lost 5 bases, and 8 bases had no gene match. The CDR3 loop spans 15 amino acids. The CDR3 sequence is CASSDSLGGQETQYF. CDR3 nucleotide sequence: TGTGCCAGCAGTGACTCCTTGGGAGGGCAAGAGACCCAGTACTTC.

This CDR3 reads CASSSASPGQAPYEQYF. The CDR3 nucleotides are TGTGCCAGCAGTTCAGCTTCCCCGGGACAGGCCCCCTACGAGCAGTACTTC. The V call is TRBV27, the J call TRBJ2-7; 8 bases agree with TRBD1. The junction had 13 bases not matched to a gene; V was cut back by 4 bases and J by 2 bases. CDR3 length: 17 amino acids. CDR1 is MNHEY and CDR2 is SMNVEV in the germline V gene (reference sequence).

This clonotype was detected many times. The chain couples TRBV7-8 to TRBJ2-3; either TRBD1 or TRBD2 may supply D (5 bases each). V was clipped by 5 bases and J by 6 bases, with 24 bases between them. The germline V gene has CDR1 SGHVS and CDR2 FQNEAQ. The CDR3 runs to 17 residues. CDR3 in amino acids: CASSKGYRGRTRDTQYF. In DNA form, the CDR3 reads TGTGCCAGCAGCAAGGGGTATCGAGGGAGAACTAGGGATACGCAGTATTTT.

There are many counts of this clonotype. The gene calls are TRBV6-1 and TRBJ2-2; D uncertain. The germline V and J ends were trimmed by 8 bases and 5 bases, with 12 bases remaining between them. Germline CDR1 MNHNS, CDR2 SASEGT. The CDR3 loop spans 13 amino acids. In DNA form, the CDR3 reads TGTGCCAGCTTCAAGTCGATGACCGGGGAGCTGTTTTTT. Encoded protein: CASFKSMTGELFF.

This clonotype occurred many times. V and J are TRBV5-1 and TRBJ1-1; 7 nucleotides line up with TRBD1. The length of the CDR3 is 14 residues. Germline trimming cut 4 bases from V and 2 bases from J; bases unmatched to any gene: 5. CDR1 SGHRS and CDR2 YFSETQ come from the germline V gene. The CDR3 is CASSLGTVNTEAFF. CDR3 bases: TGCGCCAGCAGCCTCGGGACAGTAAACACTGAAGCTTTCTTT.

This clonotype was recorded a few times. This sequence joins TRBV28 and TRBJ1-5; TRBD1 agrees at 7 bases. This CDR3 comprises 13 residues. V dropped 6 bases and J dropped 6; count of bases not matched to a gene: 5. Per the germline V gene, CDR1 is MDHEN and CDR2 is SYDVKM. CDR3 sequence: CASSYAGGQPQHF. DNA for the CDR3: TGTGCCAGCAGCTACGCAGGGGGTCAGCCCCAGCATTTT. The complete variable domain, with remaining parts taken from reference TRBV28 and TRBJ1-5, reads DVKVTQSSRYLVKRTGEKVFLECVQDMDHENMFWYRQDPGLGLRLIYFSYDVKMKEKGDIPEGYSVSREKKERFSLILESASTNQTSMYLCASSYAGGQPQHFGDGTRLSIL.

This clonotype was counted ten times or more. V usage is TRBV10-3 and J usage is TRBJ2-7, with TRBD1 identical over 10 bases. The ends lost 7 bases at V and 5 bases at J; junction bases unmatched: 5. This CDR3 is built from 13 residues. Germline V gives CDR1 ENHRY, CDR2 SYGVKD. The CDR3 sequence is CAINGTGVDEQYF. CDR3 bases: TGTGCCATCAATGGGACAGGGGTGGACGAGCAGTACTTC.

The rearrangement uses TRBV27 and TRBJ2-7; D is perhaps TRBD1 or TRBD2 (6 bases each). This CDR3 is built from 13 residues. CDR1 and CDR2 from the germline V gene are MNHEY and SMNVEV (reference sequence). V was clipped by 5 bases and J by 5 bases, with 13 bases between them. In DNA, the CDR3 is TGTGCCAGCAGTCTTACAGGGAGGAACGAGCAGTACTTC. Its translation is CASSLTGRNEQYF.

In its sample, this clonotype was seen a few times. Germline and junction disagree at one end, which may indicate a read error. In nucleotides, the CDR3 is TGTGCCACCCGTGACAGGGCGGATAGGACTGAAGCTTTCTTT. Its protein product is CATRDRADRTEAFF. This chain connects TRBV24-1 to TRBJ1-1; TRBD1 agrees at 7 bases. This CDR3 comprises 14 residues. CDR1 is KGHDR and CDR2 is SFDVKD in the germline V gene.

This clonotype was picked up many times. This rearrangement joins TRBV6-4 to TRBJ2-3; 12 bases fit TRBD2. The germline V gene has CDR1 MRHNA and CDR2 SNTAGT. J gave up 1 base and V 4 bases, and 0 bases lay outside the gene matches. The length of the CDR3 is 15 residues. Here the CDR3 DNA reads TGTGCCAGCAGTGGGACTAGCGGGGGCACAGATACGCAGTATTTT. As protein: CASSGTSGGTDTQYF.

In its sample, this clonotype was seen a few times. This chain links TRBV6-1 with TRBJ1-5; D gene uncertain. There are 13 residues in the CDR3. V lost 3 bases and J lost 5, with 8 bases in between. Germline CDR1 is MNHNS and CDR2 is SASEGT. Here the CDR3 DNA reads TGTGCCAGCAGTGAGGTCCGGGATCAGCCCCAGCATTTT. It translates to CASSEVRDQPQHF.

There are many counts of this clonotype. DNA of the CDR3: TGTGCCATCAGGGGGTCGGGCGGGAGCTACAATGAGCAGTTCTTC. Amino acid sequence: CAIRGSGGSYNEQFF. The V gene is TRBV10-3, the J gene TRBJ2-1, with 7 positions matching TRBD2. Germline V gene lookup returns CDR1 ENHRY and CDR2 SYGVKD. Unmatched junction bases numbered 8, after V lost 6 bases and J lost 3 bases. This CDR3 is 15 amino acids long.